This TCR beta chain derives from a study of beta chain features in type 1 diabetes. As every portion of the isolated RNA was reverse transcribed, the sequencing read expressed TCRB transcripts. The data were produced by immunoSEQ multiplex PCR, yet TCRdb's version contains in-frame clones alone and is incomplete. In the table there are about 230,000 clones, 9.6% of which are singletons. In this sample, this clone turned up a few times. This clonotype was obtained from a woman younger than 35 in good health. The sample comprised naive CD4+ T cells from blood.

The CDR3 here is CASSPTSDEQFF. The CDR3 nucleotides read TGTGCCAGCAGCCCAACTAGCGATGAGCAGTTCTTC. The V and J genes are TRBV7-2 and TRBJ2-1; the match to TRBD2 covers 7 bases. This CDR3 region has 12 residues. The J segment lost 8 bases and the V segment lost 5 bases, leaving 3 bases of the junction unmatched. The germline CDR1 and CDR2 sequences are SGHTA and FQGNSA.